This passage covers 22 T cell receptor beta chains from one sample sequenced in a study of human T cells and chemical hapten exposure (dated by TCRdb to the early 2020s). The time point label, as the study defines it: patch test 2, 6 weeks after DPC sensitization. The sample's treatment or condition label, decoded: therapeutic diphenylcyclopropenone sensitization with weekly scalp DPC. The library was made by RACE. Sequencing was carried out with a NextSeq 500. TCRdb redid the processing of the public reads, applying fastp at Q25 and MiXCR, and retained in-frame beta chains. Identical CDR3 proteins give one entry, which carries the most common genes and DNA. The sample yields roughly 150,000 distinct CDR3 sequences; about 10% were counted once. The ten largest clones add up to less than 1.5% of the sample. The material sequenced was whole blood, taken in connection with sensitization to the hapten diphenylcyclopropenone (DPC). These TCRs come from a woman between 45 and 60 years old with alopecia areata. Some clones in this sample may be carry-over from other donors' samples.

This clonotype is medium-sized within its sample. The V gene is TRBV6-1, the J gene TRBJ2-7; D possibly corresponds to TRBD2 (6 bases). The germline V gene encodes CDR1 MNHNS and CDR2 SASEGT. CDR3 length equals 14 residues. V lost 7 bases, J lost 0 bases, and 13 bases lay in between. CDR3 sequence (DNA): TGTGCCAGCAACCGGGAGCCGAGCTCCTACGAGCAGTACTTC. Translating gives CASNREPSSYEQYF.

CDR3 residues: CSVDPGGQSNEQFF. CDR3 nucleotide sequence: TGCAGCGTTGACCCCGGAGGGCAGAGCAATGAGCAGTTCTTC. V and J are TRBV29-1 and TRBJ2-1, with D possibly TRBD2 on 6 matching bases. CDR3 length equals 14 residues. Trimming took off 3 bases at V and 6 bases at J, with 15 bases between the two ends. Germline CDR1 and CDR2: SQVTM and ANQGSEA.

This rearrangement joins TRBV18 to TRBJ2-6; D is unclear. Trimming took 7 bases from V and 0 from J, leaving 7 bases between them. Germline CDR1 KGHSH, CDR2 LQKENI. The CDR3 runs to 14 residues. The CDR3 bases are TGTGCCAGCTTACAGTTCTCTGGGGCCAACGTCCTGACTTTC. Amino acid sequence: CASLQFSGANVLTF. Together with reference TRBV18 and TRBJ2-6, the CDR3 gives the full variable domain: NAGVMQNPRHLVRRRGQEARLRCSPMKGHSHVYWYRQLPEEGLKFMVYLQKENIIDESGMPKERFSAEFPKEGPSILRIQQVVRGDSAAYFCASLQFSGANVLTFGAGSRLTVL.

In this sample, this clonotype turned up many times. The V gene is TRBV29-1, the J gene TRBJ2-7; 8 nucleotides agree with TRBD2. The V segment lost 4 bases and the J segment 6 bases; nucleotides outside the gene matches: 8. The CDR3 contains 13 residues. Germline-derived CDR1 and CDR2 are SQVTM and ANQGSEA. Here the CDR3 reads CSVGQRESGEQYF. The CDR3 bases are TGCAGCGTTGGGCAGCGGGAGTCGGGCGAGCAGTACTTC.

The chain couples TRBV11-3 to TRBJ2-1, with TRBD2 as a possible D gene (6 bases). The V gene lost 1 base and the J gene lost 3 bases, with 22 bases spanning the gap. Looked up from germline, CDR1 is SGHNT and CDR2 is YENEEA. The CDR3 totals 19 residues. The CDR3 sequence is CASSLGIPLAGRGYNEQFF. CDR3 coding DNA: TGTGCCAGCAGCTTAGGAATTCCTCTGGCCGGGCGGGGCTACAATGAGCAGTTCTTC.

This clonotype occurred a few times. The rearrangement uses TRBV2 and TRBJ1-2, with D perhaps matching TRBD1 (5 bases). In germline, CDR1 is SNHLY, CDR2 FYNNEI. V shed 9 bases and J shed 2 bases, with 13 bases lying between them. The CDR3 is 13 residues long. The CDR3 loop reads CASSGTSNYGYTF. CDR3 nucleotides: TGTGCCAGTTCCGGGACTTCAAACTATGGCTACACCTTC.

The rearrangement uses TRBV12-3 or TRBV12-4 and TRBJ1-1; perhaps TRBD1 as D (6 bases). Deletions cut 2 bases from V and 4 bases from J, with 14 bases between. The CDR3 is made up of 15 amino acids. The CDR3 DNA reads TGTGCCAGCAGTTTACGATCGGGGGCAGGCACTGAAGCTTTCTTT. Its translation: CASSLRSGAGTEAFF.

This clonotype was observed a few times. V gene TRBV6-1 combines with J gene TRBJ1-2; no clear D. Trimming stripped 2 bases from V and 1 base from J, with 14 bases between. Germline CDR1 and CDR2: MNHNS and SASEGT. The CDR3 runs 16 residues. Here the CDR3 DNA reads TGTGCCAGCAGTGAAAATGTGGGTCGGGATAACTATGGCTACACCTTC. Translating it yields CASSENVGRDNYGYTF.

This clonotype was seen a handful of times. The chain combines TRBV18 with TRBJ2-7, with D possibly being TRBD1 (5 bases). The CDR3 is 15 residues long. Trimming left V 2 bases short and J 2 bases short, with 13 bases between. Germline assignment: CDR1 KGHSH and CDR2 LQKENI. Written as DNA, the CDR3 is TGTGCCAGCTCACCAGGCTTCGGCAGGGCCTACGAGCAGTACTTC. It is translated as CASSPGFGRAYEQYF.

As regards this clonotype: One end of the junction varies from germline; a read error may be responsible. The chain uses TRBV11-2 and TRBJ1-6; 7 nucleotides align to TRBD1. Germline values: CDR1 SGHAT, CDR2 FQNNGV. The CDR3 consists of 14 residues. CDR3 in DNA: TGTGCCGGCAGCTTTCGGACAGGAGATTCACCCCTCCACTTT. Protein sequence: CAGSFRTGDSPLHF. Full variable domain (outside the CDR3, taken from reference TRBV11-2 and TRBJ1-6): EAGVAQSPRYKIIEKRQSVAFWCNPISGHATLYWYQQILGQGPKLLIQFQNNGVVDDSQLPKDRFSAERLKGVDSTLKIQPAKLEDSAVYLCAGSFRTGDSPLHFGNGTRLTVT.

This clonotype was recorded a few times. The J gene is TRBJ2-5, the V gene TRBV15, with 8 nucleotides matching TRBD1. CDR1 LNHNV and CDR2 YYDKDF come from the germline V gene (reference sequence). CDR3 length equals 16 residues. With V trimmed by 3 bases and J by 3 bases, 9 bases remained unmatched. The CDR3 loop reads CATSRSNRGKKETQYF. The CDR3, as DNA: TGTGCCACCAGCAGGAGCAACAGGGGGAAAAAAGAGACCCAGTACTTC.

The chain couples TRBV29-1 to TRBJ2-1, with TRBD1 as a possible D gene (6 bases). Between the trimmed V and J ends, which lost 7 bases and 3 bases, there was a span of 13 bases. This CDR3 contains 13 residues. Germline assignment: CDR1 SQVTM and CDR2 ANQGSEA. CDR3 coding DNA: TGCAGCGGAGAAACAGGGTACTACAATGAGCAGTTCTTC. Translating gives CSGETGYYNEQFF.

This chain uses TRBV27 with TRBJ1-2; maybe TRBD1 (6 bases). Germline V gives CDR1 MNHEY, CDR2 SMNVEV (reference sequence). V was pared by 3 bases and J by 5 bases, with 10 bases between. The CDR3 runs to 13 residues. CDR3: CASSFKGDYGYTF. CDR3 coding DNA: TGTGCCAGCAGTTTTAAGGGGGATTATGGCTACACCTTC.

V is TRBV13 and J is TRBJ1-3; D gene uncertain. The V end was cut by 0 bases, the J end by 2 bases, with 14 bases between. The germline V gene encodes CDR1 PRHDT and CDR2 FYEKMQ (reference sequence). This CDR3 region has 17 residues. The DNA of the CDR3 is TGTGCCAGCAGCTTAGGCGGAATGGGAATGGCTGGAAACACCATATATTTT. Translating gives CASSLGGMGMAGNTIYF.

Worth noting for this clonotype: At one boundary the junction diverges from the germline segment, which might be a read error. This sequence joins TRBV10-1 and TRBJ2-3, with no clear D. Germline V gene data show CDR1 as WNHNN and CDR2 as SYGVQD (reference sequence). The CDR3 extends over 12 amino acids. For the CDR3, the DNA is TGCACCAGAGACTGCTACACAGATACGCAGTATTTT. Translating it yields CTRDCYTDTQYF.

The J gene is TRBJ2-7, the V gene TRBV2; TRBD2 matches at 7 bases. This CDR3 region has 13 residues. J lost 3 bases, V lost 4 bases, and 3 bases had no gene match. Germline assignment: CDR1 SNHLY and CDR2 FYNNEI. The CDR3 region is CASSGERGYEQYF. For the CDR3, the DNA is TGTGCCAGCAGTGGAGAGCGGGGCTACGAGCAGTACTTC.

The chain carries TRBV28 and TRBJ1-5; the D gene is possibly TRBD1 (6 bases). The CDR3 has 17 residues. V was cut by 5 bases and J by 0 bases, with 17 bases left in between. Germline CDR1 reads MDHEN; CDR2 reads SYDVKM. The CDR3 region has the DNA TGTGCCAGCAGTCATCTTGTGGGGGGCAGTAGCAATCAGCCCCAGCATTTT. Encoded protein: CASSHLVGGSSNQPQHF.

The CDR3 reads CASSSDRGHEQFF. The CDR3 DNA reads as TGTGCCAGCAGCTCGGACAGGGGACATGAGCAGTTCTTC. The chain links TRBV7-3 to TRBJ2-1, with 9 bases lining up with TRBD1. The CDR3 has 13 amino acids. Looked up from germline, CDR1 is SGHTA and CDR2 is FQGTGA. After removal of 4 bases from V and 8 bases from J, the junction contained 3 bases not matched to a gene.

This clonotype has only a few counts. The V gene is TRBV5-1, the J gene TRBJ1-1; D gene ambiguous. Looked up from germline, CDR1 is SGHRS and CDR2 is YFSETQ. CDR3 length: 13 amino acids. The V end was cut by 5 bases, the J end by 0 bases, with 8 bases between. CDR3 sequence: CASRYQMNTEAFF. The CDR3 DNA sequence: TGCGCCAGCAGGTATCAGATGAACACTGAAGCTTTCTTT. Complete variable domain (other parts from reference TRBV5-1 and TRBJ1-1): KAGVTQTPRYLIKTRGQQVTLSCSPISGHRSVSWYQQTPGQGLQFLFEYFSETQRNKGNFPGRFSGRQFSNSRSEMNVSTLELGDSALYLCASRYQMNTEAFFGQGTRLTVV.

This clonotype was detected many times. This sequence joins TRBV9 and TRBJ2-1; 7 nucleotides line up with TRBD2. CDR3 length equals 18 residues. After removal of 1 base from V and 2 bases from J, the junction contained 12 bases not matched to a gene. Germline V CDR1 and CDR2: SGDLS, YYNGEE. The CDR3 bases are TGTGCCAGCAGCGTACCCCGGTTAGGGAGCGGGACCTACAATGAGCAGTTCTTC. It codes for CASSVPRLGSGTYNEQFF. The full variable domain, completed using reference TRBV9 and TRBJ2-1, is DSGVTQTPKHLITATGQRVTLRCSPRSGDLSVYWYQQSLDQGLQFLIQYYNGEERAKGNILERFSAQQFPDLHSELNLSSLELGDSALYFCASSVPRLGSGTYNEQFFGPGTRLTVL.

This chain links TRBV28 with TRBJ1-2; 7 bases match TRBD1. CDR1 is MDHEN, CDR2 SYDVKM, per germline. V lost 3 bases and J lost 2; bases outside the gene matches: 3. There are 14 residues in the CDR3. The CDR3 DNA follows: TGTGCCAGCAGTTTCCCACAGGGGAACTATGGCTACACCTTC. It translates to CASSFPQGNYGYTF.

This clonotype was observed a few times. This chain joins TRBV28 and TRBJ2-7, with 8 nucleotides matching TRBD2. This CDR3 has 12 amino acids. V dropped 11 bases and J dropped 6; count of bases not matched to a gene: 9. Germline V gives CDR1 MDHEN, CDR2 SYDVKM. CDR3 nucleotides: TGTGCCGGCGGACTAGCTCCCGGCGAGCAGTACTTC. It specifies CAGGLAPGEQYF.